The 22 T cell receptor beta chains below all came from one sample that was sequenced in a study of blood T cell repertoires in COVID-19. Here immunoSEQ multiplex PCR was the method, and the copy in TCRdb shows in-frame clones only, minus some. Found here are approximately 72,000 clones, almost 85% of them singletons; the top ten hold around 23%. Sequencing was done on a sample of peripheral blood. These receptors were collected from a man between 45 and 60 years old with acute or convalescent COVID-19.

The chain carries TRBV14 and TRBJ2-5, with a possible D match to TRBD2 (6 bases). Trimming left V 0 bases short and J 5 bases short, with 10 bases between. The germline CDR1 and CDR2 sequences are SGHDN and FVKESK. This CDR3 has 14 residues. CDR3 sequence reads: CASSQDEGRETQYF. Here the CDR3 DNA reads TGTGCCAGCAGCCAAGATGAGGGGAGGGAGACCCAGTACTTC.

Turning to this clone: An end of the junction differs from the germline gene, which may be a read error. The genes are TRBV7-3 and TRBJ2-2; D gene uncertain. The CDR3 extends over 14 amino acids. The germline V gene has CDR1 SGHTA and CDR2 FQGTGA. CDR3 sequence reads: CASSLWANPGELFF. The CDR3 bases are TGTGCCAGCAGCTTATGGGCGAACCCCGGGGAGCTGTTTTTT.

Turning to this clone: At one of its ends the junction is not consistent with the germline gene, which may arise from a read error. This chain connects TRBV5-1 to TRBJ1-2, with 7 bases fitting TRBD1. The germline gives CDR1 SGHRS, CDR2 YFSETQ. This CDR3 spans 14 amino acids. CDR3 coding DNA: TGCGCCAGCAGCCCTGGACAGGCGCGAAATATAGGCGCCTTC. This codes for CASSPGQARNIGAF. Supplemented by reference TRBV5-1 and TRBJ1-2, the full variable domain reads KAGVTQTPRYLIKTRGQQVTLSCSPISGHRSVSWYQQTPGQGLQFLFEYFSETQRNKGNFPGRFSGRQFSNSRSEMNVSTLELGDSALYLCASSPGQARNIGAFGSGTRLTVV.

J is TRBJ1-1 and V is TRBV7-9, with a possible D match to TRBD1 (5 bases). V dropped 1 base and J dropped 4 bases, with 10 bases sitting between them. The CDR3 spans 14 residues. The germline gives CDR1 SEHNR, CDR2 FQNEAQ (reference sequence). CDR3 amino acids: CASSLDGATTEAFF. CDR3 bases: TGTGCCAGCAGCTTAGATGGGGCGACCACTGAAGCTTTCTTT.

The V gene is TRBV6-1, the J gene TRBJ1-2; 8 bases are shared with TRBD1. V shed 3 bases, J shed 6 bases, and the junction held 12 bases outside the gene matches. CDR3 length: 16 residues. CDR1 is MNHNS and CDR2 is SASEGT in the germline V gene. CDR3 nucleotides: TGTGCCAGCAGTGACATTTGGGCCAGGGGGCAAGATGGCTACACCTTC. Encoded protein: CASSDIWARGQDGYTF.

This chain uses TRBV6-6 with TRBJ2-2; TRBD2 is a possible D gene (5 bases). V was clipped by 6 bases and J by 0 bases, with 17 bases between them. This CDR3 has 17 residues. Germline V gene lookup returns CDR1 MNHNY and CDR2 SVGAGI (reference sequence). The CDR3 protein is CASSRVWNSANTGELFF. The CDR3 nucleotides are TGTGCCAGCAGCCGAGTCTGGAATAGCGCGAACACCGGGGAGCTGTTTTTT.

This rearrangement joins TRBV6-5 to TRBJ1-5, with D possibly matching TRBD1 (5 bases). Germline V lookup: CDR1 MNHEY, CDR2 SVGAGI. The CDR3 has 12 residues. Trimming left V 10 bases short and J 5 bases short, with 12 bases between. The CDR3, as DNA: TGTGCCATTTCAGGGTCGGATCAGCCCCAGCATTTT. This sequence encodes CAISGSDQPQHF.

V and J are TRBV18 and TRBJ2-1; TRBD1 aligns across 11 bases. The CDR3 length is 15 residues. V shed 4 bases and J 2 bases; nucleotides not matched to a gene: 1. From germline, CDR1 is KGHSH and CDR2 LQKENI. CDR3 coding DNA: TGTGCCAGCTCACTGGGACAGGGGGCCTACAATGAGCAGTTCTTC. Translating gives CASSLGQGAYNEQFF.

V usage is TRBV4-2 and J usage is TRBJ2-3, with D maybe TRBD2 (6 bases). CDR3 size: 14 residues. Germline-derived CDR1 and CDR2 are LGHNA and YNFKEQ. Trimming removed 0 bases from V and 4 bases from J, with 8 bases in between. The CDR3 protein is CASSQDTGADTQYF. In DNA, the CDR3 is TGTGCCAGCAGCCAAGATACGGGGGCAGATACGCAGTATTTT.

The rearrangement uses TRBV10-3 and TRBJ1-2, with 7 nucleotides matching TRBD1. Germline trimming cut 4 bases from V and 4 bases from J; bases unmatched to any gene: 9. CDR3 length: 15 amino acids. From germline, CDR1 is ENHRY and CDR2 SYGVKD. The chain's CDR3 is CAISGRGGDGYGYTF. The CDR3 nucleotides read TGTGCCATCAGTGGGAGAGGGGGCGATGGCTATGGCTACACCTTC.

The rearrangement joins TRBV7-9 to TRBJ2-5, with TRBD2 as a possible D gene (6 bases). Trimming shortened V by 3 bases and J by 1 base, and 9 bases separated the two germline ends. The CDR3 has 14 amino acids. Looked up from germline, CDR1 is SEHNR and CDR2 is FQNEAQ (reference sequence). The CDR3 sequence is CASSFARGQETQYF. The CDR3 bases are TGTGCCAGCAGCTTCGCGCGGGGCCAAGAGACCCAGTACTTC.

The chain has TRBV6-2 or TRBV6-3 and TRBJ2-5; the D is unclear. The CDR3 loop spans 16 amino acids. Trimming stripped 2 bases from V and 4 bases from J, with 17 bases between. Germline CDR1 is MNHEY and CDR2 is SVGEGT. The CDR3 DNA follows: TGTGCCAGCAGTTACAGTCTTGCGGAGACCCGAGAGACCCAGTACTTC. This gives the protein CASSYSLAETRETQYF.

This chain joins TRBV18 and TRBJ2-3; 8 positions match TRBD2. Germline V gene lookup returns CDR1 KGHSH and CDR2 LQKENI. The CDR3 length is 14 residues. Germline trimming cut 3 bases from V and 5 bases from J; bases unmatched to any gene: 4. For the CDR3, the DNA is TGTGCCAGCTCACCCGGGGGGGCGGAAGATACGCAGTATTTT. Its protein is CASSPGGAEDTQYF.

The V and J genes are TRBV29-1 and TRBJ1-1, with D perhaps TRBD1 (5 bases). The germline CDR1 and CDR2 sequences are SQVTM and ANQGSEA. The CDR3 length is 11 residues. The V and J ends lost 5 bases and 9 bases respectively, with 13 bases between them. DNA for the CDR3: TGCAGCGTTTTTAGGGGTAATAAAGCTTTCTTT. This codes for CSVFRGNKAFF.

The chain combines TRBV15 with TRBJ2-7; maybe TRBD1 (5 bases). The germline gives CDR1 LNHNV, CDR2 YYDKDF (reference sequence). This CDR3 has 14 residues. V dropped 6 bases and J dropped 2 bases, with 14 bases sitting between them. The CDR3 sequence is CATSYGQATYEQYF. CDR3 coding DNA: TGTGCCACCAGTTACGGACAAGCTACCTACGAGCAGTACTTC.

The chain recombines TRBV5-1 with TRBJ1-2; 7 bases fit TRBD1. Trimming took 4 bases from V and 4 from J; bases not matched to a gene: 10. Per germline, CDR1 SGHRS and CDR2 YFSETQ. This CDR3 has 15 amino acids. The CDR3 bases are TGCGCCAGCAGCAACTACACAGGGGTCCTCTATGGCTACACCTTC. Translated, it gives CASSNYTGVLYGYTF. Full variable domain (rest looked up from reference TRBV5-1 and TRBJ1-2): KAGVTQTPRYLIKTRGQQVTLSCSPISGHRSVSWYQQTPGQGLQFLFEYFSETQRNKGNFPGRFSGRQFSNSRSEMNVSTLELGDSALYLCASSNYTGVLYGYTFGSGTRLTVV.

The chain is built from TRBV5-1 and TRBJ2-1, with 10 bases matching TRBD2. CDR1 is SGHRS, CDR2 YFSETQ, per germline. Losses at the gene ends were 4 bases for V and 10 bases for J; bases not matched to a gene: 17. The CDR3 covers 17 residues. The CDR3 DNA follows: TGCGCCAGCAGCCTAACTTCTAGCGGGGGCGGATCTTCGGAGCAGTTCTTC. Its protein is CASSLTSSGGGSSEQFF. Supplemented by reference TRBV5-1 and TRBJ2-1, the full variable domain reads KAGVTQTPRYLIKTRGQQVTLSCSPISGHRSVSWYQQTPGQGLQFLFEYFSETQRNKGNFPGRFSGRQFSNSRSEMNVSTLELGDSALYLCASSLTSSGGGSSEQFFGPGTRLTVL.

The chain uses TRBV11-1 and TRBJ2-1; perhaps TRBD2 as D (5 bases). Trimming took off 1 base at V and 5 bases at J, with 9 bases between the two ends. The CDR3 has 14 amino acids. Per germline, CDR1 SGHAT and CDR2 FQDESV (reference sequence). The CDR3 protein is CASSLGLEDNEQFF. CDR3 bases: TGTGCCAGCAGCTTAGGTCTGGAGGACAATGAGCAGTTCTTC.

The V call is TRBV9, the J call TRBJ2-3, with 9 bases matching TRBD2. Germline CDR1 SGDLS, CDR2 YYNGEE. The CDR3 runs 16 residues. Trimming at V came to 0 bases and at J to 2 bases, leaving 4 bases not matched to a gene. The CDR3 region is CASSVGLAGNTDTQYF. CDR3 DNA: TGTGCCAGCAGCGTAGGGCTAGCGGGAAACACAGATACGCAGTATTTT. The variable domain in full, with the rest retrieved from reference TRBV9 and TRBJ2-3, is DSGVTQTPKHLITATGQRVTLRCSPRSGDLSVYWYQQSLDQGLQFLIQYYNGEERAKGNILERFSAQQFPDLHSELNLSSLELGDSALYFCASSVGLAGNTDTQYFGPGTRLTVL.

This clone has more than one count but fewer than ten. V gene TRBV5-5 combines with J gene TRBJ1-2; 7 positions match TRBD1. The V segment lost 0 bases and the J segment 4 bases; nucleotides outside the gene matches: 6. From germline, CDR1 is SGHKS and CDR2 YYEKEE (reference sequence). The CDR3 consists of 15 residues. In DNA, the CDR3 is TGTGCCAGCAGCTTGGCAGGGGGATATGCCTATGGCTACACCTTC. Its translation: CASSLAGGYAYGYTF.

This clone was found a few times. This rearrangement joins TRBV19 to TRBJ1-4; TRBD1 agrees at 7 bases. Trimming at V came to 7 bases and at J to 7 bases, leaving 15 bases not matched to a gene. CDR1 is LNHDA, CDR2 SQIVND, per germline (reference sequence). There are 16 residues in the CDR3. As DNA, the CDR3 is TGTGCCAGTACCCCCCGGGTAGGGGGCGTCGGTGAAAAACTGTTTTTT. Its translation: CASTPRVGGVGEKLFF.

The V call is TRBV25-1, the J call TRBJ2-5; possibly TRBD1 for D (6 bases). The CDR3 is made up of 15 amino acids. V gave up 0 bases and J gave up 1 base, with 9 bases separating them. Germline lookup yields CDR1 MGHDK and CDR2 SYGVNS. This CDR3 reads CASSEYGGPQETQYF. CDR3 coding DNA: TGTGCCAGCAGTGAATATGGGGGCCCCCAAGAGACCCAGTACTTC.